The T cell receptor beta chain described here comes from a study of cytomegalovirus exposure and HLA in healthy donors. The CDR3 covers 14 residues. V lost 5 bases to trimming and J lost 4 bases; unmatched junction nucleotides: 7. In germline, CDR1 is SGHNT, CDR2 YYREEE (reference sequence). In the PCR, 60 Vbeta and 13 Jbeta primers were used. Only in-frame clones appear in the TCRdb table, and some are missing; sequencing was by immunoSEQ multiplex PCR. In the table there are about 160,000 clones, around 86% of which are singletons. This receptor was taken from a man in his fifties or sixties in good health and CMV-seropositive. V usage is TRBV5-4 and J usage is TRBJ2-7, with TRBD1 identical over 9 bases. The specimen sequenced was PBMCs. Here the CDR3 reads CASRPQGAGYEQYF. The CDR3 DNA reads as TGTGCCAGCAGACCACAGGGGGCTGGATACGAGCAGTACTTC.